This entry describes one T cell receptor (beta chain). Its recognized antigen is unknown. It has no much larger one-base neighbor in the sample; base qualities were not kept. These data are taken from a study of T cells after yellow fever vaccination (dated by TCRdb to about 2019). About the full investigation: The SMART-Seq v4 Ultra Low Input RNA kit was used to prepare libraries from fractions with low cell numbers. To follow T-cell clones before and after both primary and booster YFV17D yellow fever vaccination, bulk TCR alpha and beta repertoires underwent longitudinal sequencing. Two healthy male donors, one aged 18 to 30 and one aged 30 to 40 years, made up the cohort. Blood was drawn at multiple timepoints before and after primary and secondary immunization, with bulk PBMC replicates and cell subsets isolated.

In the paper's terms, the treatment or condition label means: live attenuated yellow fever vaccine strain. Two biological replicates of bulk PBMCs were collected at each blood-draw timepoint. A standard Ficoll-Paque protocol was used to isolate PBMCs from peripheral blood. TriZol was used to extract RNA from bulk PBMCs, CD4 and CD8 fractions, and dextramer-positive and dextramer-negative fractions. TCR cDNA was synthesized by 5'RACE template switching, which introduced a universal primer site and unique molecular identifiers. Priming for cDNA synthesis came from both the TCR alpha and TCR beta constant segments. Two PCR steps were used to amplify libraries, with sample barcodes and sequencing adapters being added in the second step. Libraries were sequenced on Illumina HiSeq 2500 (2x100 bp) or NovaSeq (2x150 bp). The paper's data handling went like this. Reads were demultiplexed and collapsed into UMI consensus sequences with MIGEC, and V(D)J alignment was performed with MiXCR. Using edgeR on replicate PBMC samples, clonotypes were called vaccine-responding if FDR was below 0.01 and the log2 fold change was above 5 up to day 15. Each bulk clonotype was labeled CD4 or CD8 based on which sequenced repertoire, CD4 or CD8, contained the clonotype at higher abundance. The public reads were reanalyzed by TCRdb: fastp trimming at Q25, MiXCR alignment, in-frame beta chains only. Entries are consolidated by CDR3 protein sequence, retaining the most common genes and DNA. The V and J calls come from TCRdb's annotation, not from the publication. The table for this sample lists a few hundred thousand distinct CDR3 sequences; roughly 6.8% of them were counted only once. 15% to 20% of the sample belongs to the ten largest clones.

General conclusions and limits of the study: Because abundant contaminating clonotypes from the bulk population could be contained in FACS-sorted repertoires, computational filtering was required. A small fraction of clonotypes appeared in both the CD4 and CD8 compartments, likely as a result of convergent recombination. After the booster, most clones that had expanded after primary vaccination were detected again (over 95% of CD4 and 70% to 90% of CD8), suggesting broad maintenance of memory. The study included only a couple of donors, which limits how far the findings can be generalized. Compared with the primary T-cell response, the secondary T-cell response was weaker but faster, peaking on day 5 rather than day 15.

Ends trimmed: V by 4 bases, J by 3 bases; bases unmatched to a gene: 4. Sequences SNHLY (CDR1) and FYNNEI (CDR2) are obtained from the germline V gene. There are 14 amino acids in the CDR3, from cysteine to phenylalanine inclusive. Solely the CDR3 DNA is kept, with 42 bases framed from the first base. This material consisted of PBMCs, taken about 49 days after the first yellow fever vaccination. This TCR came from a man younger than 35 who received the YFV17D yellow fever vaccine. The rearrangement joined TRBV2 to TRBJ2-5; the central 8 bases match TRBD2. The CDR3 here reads CASSGNGGEETQYF. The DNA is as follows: TGTGCCAGCAGTGGGAACGGGGGGGAAGAGACCCAGTACTTC.